The 27 T cell receptor beta chains listed next were all sequenced from one sample in a study of T cells in Graves' hyperthyroidism and ophthalmopathy. From RNA transcripts, TCR beta CDR3 regions were amplified. In the first-round RT-PCR of the TCR CDR3, the HTBI primer set was used. TCRdb used MiXCR to reprocess the multiplex PCR reads, holding one entry per CDR3 protein. This sample has roughly 420,000 distinct CDR3 sequences, with 15% to 18% found just once. The sequenced sample was blood. The receptors stem from a woman under 30 with Graves' hyperthyroidism.

A few counts support this clonotype. V usage is TRBV20-1 and J usage is TRBJ2-1, with 9 bases lining up with TRBD2. The trim removed 2 bases at V and 12 bases at J, leaving 8 bases unmatched. From germline, CDR1 is DFQATT and CDR2 SNEGSKA (reference sequence). The CDR3 runs to 13 residues. The CDR3 nucleotides read TGCAGTGCTAGAAAAAACGCGGGGGGGGGGCAGTTCTTC. This encodes CSARKNAGGGQFF.

This clonotype was observed at least ten times. The chain has TRBV10-3 and TRBJ2-7; TRBD1 agrees at 8 bases. This CDR3 is built from 14 residues. CDR1 and CDR2 (germline): ENHRY, SYGVKD. V lost 6 bases to trimming and J lost 4 bases; unmatched junction nucleotides: 8. The CDR3 region is CAIRVQGAKYEQYF. CDR3 nucleotide sequence: TGTGCCATCAGGGTCCAGGGGGCAAAGTACGAGCAGTACTTC.

This clonotype was found many times. This chain uses TRBV27 with TRBJ1-6; D might be TRBD1 (5 bases). CDR1 and CDR2 (germline): MNHEY, SMNVEV (reference sequence). This CDR3 is built from 14 residues. V was pared by 5 bases and J by 3 bases, with 8 bases between. The CDR3 nucleotides read TGTGCCAGCAGTACCGACAGCTATAATTCACCCCTCCACTTT. The encoded protein is CASSTDSYNSPLHF.

This chain connects TRBV6-1 to TRBJ2-5, with 8 bases identical to TRBD1. V dropped 0 bases and J dropped 3; count of bases not matched to a gene: 6. Germline CDR1 is MNHNS and CDR2 is SASEGT. This CDR3 region has 16 residues. CDR3 coding DNA: TGTGCCAGCAGTGAAGCGGACAGGGAATTGGAAGAGACCCAGTACTTC. As protein: CASSEADRELEETQYF.

Only a few counts were recorded for this clonotype. Just one base apart from a much larger clone, this may be a read error. The chain carries TRBV11-2 and TRBJ1-4; D is unresolved. V lost 2 bases and J 6 bases, leaving 10 bases between the germline ends. Germline CDR1 is SGHAT and CDR2 is FQNNGV. This CDR3 is 14 amino acids long. CDR3 DNA: TGTGCCAGCAGCTTACATGTCCGGGATGAAAAACTGTTTTTT. This sequence encodes CASSLHVRDEKLFF.

This clonotype was found many times. The chain joins TRBV6-1 to TRBJ2-7, with D hard to call. CDR1 is MNHNS, CDR2 SASEGT, per germline. The CDR3 spans 13 residues. V lost 8 bases to trimming and J lost 0 bases, with 11 bases between them. DNA of the CDR3: TGTGCCAGCCGTTGGAAGAGCTCCTACGAGCAGTACTTC. Its protein product is CASRWKSSYEQYF.

This clonotype was counted ten times or more. The J gene is TRBJ2-7, the V gene TRBV9; 8 nucleotides line up with TRBD2. Germline CDR1 and CDR2: SGDLS and YYNGEE. The CDR3 extends over 15 amino acids. J was trimmed by 7 bases and V by 4 bases; bases with no gene match: 13. The CDR3 loop reads CASSPLPAGVGEQYF. CDR3 DNA sequence: TGTGCCAGCAGCCCTCTTCCAGCGGGAGTGGGAGAGCAGTACTTC.

This clonotype was seen at least ten times. This chain joins TRBV5-6 and TRBJ2-5, with unresolved D. The V gene lost 3 bases and the J gene lost 4 bases, with 10 bases spanning the gap. Germline CDR1 reads SGHDT; CDR2 reads YYEEEE. This CDR3 contains 13 residues. The CDR3: CASSSGSPETQYF. CDR3 bases: TGTGCCAGCAGCTCCGGATCACCAGAGACCCAGTACTTC.

This clonotype came up many times. A read error may produce the germline difference seen at one junction end. J is TRBJ2-5 and V is TRBV3-1; D is perhaps TRBD1 or TRBD2 (6 bases each). From germline, CDR1 is LGHDT and CDR2 YNNKEL (reference sequence). The CDR3 runs 13 residues. The CDR3 bases are TGTGCCAGCAGCCAAGAGGGACGGGGGCTATTAAACTTC. Protein product: CASSQEGRGLLNF.

This clonotype was observed a handful of times. The chain links TRBV6-1 to TRBJ2-1; TRBD2 matches 8 bases. Germline V CDR1 and CDR2: MNHNS, SASEGT. The CDR3 loop spans 16 amino acids. Trimming cost V 6 bases and J 1 base; bases outside gene matches: 8. In nucleotides, the CDR3 is TGTGCCAGCAGCAATAGCGGGAAGAGTTCCTACAATGAGCAGTTCTTC. It yields the protein CASSNSGKSSYNEQFF.

This clonotype was seen ten or more times. The rearrangement uses TRBV11-3 and TRBJ2-3, with D tentatively TRBD1 or TRBD2 (5 bases each). This CDR3 is 15 amino acids long. CDR1 SGHNT and CDR2 YENEEA come from the germline V gene. Deletions cut 3 bases from V and 3 bases from J, with 13 bases between. The CDR3 DNA sequence: TGTGCCAGCAGCTTCTCGGGGCTGCCAACAGATACGCAGTATTTT. Its protein product is CASSFSGLPTDTQYF. Complete variable domain (other parts from reference TRBV11-3 and TRBJ2-3): EAGVVQSPRYKIIEKKQPVAFWCNPISGHNTLYWYLQNLGQGPELLIRYENEEAVDDSQLPKDRFSAERLKGVDSTLKIQPAELGDSAVYLCASSFSGLPTDTQYFGPGTRLTVL.

The V gene is TRBV10-2, the J gene TRBJ2-7, with 11 bases that match TRBD1. V dropped 2 bases and J dropped 3; count of bases not matched to a gene: 3. CDR1 is WSHSY and CDR2 is SAAADI in the germline V gene. The CDR3 is made up of 15 amino acids. CDR3 region: CASSEDGTGGYEQYF. DNA for the CDR3: TGCGCCAGCAGTGAGGACGGGACAGGGGGCTACGAGCAGTACTTC.

This clonotype was observed a handful of times. This chain uses TRBV4-2 with TRBJ1-3; perhaps TRBD1 as D (6 bases). The CDR3 totals 14 residues. Germline CDR1 LGHNA, CDR2 YNFKEQ. Trimming took 4 bases from V and 4 from J, leaving 11 bases between them. CDR3 residues: CASSLGTLGNTIYF. The CDR3 DNA follows: TGTGCCAGCAGCCTAGGGACACTAGGAAACACCATATATTTT.

This clonotype came up a few times. CDR3 bases: TGTGCCAGCAGCGTAGATGGTCGGCAGGGGGCCGGTAAGCAGTACTTC. Residues: CASSVDGRQGAGKQYF. The V and J genes are TRBV9 and TRBJ2-7; 8 nucleotides line up with TRBD1. CDR3 length: 16 amino acids. J gave up 8 bases and V 0 bases, and 13 bases lay outside the gene matches. Germline CDR1 reads SGDLS; CDR2 reads YYNGEE. The full variable domain, rest sourced from reference TRBV9 and TRBJ2-7, is DSGVTQTPKHLITATGQRVTLRCSPRSGDLSVYWYQQSLDQGLQFLIQYYNGEERAKGNILERFSAQQFPDLHSELNLSSLELGDSALYFCASSVDGRQGAGKQYFGPGTRLTVT.

V is TRBV19 and J is TRBJ2-1; D call uncertain. CDR1 is LNHDA, CDR2 SQIVND, per germline (reference sequence). Between the trimmed V and J ends, which lost 5 bases and 0 bases, there was a span of 14 bases. The CDR3 length is 16 residues. The CDR3 nucleotides are TGTGCCAGTAGTCCTCCCTCTCCGAGCTCCTACAATGAGCAGTTCTTC. It specifies CASSPPSPSSYNEQFF. The entire variable domain, with the rest obtained from reference TRBV19 and TRBJ2-1, is as follows: DGGITQSPKYLFRKEGQNVTLSCEQNLNHDAMYWYRQDPGQGLRLIYYSQIVNDFQKGDIAEGYSVSREKKESFPLTVTSAQKNPTAFYLCASSPPSPSSYNEQFFGPGTRLTVL.

Many counts were recorded for this clonotype. The rearrangement links TRBV20-1 to TRBJ1-1; 7 positions match TRBD1. This CDR3 contains 13 residues. Germline loops: CDR1 DFQATT, CDR2 SNEGSKA (reference sequence). Trimming removed 3 bases from V and 2 bases from J; junction bases left unmatched: 3. The CDR3 sequence: CSARRQGNTEAFF. In nucleotides, the CDR3 is TGCAGTGCTAGGCGACAGGGAAACACTGAAGCTTTCTTT.

This clonotype was seen at least ten times. The chain joins TRBV3-1 to TRBJ1-3; D gene unclear. The V gene's germline CDR1 is LGHDT and CDR2 YNNKEL (reference sequence). V dropped 3 bases and J dropped 0 bases, with 9 bases sitting between them. The CDR3 covers 15 residues. CDR3 sequence: CASSQRRDSGNTIYF. In DNA form, the CDR3 reads TGTGCCAGCAGCCAGCGTAGAGACTCTGGAAACACCATATATTTT.

This clonotype was picked up many times. The chain couples TRBV3-1 to TRBJ2-1; TRBD2 aligns across 8 bases. Germline CDR1 and CDR2: LGHDT and YNNKEL (reference sequence). The CDR3 has 16 residues. The trim removed 0 bases at V and 5 bases at J, leaving 6 bases unmatched. This CDR3 reads CASSQEIGTRDNEQFF. The CDR3 bases are TGTGCCAGCAGCCAAGAAATCGGGACTAGGGACAATGAGCAGTTCTTC.

The chain links TRBV25-1 to TRBJ2-1, with 7 bases fitting TRBD2. This CDR3 has 15 amino acids. V lost 10 bases to trimming and J lost 0 bases; unmatched junction nucleotides: 9. Germline V gives CDR1 MGHDK, CDR2 SYGVNS. The CDR3 sequence: CATLGRGLSYNEQFF. As DNA, the CDR3 is TGTGCCACCCTGGGGAGGGGACTCTCCTACAATGAGCAGTTCTTC.

This clonotype was detected ten times or more. This chain connects TRBV2 to TRBJ2-5; perhaps D is TRBD1 or TRBD2 (5 bases each). The CDR3 has 12 residues. Trimming shortened V by 7 bases and J by 7 bases, and 13 bases separated the two germline ends. CDR1 SNHLY and CDR2 FYNNEI come from the germline V gene. As DNA, the CDR3 is TGTGCCAGCACCCCCCCTGGGGGGACCCAGTACTTC. It yields the protein CASTPPGGTQYF. Together with reference TRBV2 and TRBJ2-5, the CDR3 gives the full variable domain: EPEVTQTPSHQVTQMGQEVILRCVPISNHLYFYWYRQILGQKVEFLVSFYNNEISEKSEIFDDQFSVERPDGSNFTLKIRSTKLEDSAMYFCASTPPGGTQYFGPGTRLLVL.

This clonotype was recorded many times. The CDR3 DNA reads as TGCGCCAGCAGCACCGGACTGGTCTCCTACAATGAGCAGTTCTTC. This gives the protein CASSTGLVSYNEQFF. The chain combines TRBV5-1 with TRBJ2-1; weak D call: TRBD2 (5 bases). V was trimmed by 4 bases and J by 0 bases, leaving 11 bases between them. There are 15 residues in the CDR3. The germline V gene has CDR1 SGHRS and CDR2 YFSETQ.

This clonotype was found many times. The chain has TRBV20-1 and TRBJ2-5; D gene ambiguous. CDR3 length: 11 residues. Looked up from germline, CDR1 is DFQATT and CDR2 is SNEGSKA (reference sequence). Trimming shortened V by 4 bases and J by 5 bases, and 8 bases separated the two germline ends. In nucleotides, the CDR3 is TGCAGTGCTAAGGGTGTGGAGACCCAGTACTTC. Translated, it gives CSAKGVETQYF.

This clonotype was counted many times. The chain combines TRBV2 with TRBJ1-1; D is uncertain. Germline-derived CDR1 and CDR2 are SNHLY and FYNNEI. The CDR3 totals 11 residues. Trimming left V 3 bases short and J 6 bases short, with 5 bases between. The CDR3 region has the DNA TGTGCCAGCAGTGACAGTGCTGAAGCTTTCTTT. Protein product: CASSDSAEAFF.

There are many counts of this clonotype. The rearrangement uses TRBV5-1 and TRBJ2-7, with 9 positions matching TRBD1. The V gene's germline CDR1 is SGHRS and CDR2 YFSETQ. V lost 4 bases, J lost 5 bases, and 7 bases stayed unmatched. The CDR3 totals 14 residues. CDR3 amino acids: CASSAIGQGNEQYF. CDR3 bases: TGCGCCAGCAGCGCGATCGGACAGGGGAACGAGCAGTACTTC.

This clonotype was found once. The chain employs TRBV2 and TRBJ1-5, with D tentatively TRBD1 (6 bases). The V end lost 7 bases, the J end lost 2 bases, and 15 bases lay between the germline ends. The germline V gene encodes CDR1 SNHLY and CDR2 FYNNEI. The length of the CDR3 is 15 residues. The CDR3 sequence is CASNQGLAGNQPQHF. The CDR3 bases are TGTGCCAGCAACCAGGGGCTGGCGGGCAATCAGCCCCAGCATTTT.

This clonotype appeared many times. This chain uses TRBV5-6 with TRBJ1-4; TRBD1 might be the D (5 bases). Per germline, CDR1 SGHDT and CDR2 YYEEEE. V was pared by 1 base and J by 8 bases, with 9 bases between. CDR3 size: 13 residues. CDR3 amino acids: CASSLHKGEKLFF. The CDR3 DNA reads as TGTGCCAGCAGCTTGCACAAGGGGGAAAAACTGTTTTTT.

The sample holds many counts of this clonotype. The chain uses TRBV28 and TRBJ1-5, with a weak D call TRBD1 (5 bases). Trimming left V 2 bases short and J 1 base short, with 15 bases between. The CDR3 consists of 17 residues. CDR1 MDHEN and CDR2 SYDVKM come from the germline V gene. This CDR3 is CASSLEATGMSNQPQHF. In DNA, the CDR3 is TGTGCCAGCAGTTTAGAAGCCACAGGAATGAGCAATCAGCCCCAGCATTTT.